This T cell receptor (beta chain) was sequenced during a study of blood T cell repertoires in COVID-19 (dated by TCRdb to 2018 to 2020). For context, the study as a whole: Samples covering the acute and convalescent phases of COVID-19 were provided by collaborators in the United States, Italy and Spain. The material from the prospective study consisted of cDNA or gDNA derived from T cells, B-cell-depleted T cells, or PBMCs. Deeply sampled blood TCRbeta repertoires from subjects exposed to, actively infected with, or recovered from COVID-19 were included in the dataset. The repertoires were released in a freely available public database meant as a resource for research on the immune response to SARS-CoV-2. The samples were drawn from the first 160 participants of the ongoing ImmuneRACE study and from some 1,300 subjects provided by 6 global collaborators. Sample metadata almost always included a de-identified subject ID, COVID-19 status, age in years and sex. HLA class I and class II types, where available, came from metadata supplied by the sample provider rather than from assay-based typing. What the research found in general, with its limitations: Clinical and demographic metadata were provided uncurated, with the amount varying by source and participant.

In the case of this clone: There is no known antigen for this receptor. Base quality data are lacking; no much larger clone is found one base away.

In the prospective study, participants were about 18 to 100 years old, resided in about two dozen geographic areas of the United States, and were enrolled through a virtual design. Cohort assignment in the prospective study relied on participant-reported clinical history from a screening survey and a study questionnaire. Exposed participants had been in contact with someone with a PCR-confirmed or clinician-diagnosed COVID-19 case within 2 weeks of study entry. Each participant in the prospective study had whole blood, serum and a nasopharyngeal or oropharyngeal swab collected by mobile phlebotomists. Prospective study participants could optionally give additional blood draws and questionnaires over an approximately 2-month period. Blood samples from the prospective study were shipped frozen or at room temperature prior to DNA extraction. The CDR3 starts with the cysteine, ends with the phenylalanine, and has 16 residues. Just the 48-base CDR3 DNA is kept, in frame starting at base 1. From V the trimming removes 3 bases and from J it removes 2 bases, while the gene matches leave 5 bases of the junction unaccounted for. From the germline V gene, CDR1 is KGHDR and CDR2 is SFDVKD.

TCRbeta CDR3 regions were amplified from genomic DNA using the immunoSEQ Assay, a bias-controlled multiplex PCR. The original pipeline was this. The number of nucleated cells in each sample was estimated from the amplification of reference gene primers within the assay. Sequence reads were collapsed and filtered to measure the absolute abundance of every unique TCRbeta CDR3 rearrangement. For each sample, productive Simpson clonality was calculated by taking the square root of Simpson's diversity index across productive rearrangements. The clones in this table, taken by TCRdb from immuneACCESS, are in-frame only. Not every clone is retained; where verified, under half of the shortfall comes from an unresolved V gene, and the cause of the rest is unknown. V, J and clone size are taken as reported in that table, and D and trimming were inferred from the DNA itself. Within this sample are under 450,000 clones, with just over 90% of them counted one time only. Jointly, the top ten make up more than 0.85% of the sample.

The sequence joins TRBV24-1 to TRBJ2-3; TRBD1 fits 9 bases in the junction. This receptor was obtained from a middle-aged woman who had been exposed to COVID-19. Sequenced: PBMCs or T cells enriched from blood (not recorded which). CDR3 loop: CATSDDGTGYTDTQYF. The sequenced DNA is TGTGCCACCAGTGATGATGGGACAGGGTACACAGATACGCAGTATTTT.